This entry lists 11 T cell receptor beta chains sequenced from one sample in a study of beta chain features in type 1 diabetes. The entirety of the isolated RNA underwent reverse transcription, so expressed TCRB transcripts were sequenced. TCRdb's copy holds only in-frame clones and misses some; the assay was immunoSEQ multiplex PCR. The sample has under 250,000 clones; 14% are singletons. The sequenced material came from naive CD4+ T cells from blood. The origin of the receptors is a woman between 35 and 50 years old in good health.

This chain uses TRBV6-5 with TRBJ1-6; D unclear. The germline gives CDR1 MNHEY, CDR2 SVGAGI. V shed 6 bases and J shed 10 bases, with 19 bases lying between them. The CDR3 loop spans 15 amino acids. Written as DNA, the CDR3 is TGTGCCAGCAGCCACACTCCAGCTAGGATGTCACCCCTCCACTTT. It specifies CASSHTPARMSPLHF.

The V call is TRBV7-2, the J call TRBJ1-2; D ambiguous. Germline CDR1 is SGHTA and CDR2 is FQGNSA. V lost 6 bases and J 3 bases, leaving 17 bases between the germline ends. CDR3 length: 15 residues. The CDR3 DNA follows: TGTGCCAGCAGTTCCGGGAAAGAGACCTACTATGGCTACACCTTC. This translates into CASSSGKETYYGYTF.

This chain joins TRBV5-4 and TRBJ1-4; 8 bases agree with TRBD1. This CDR3 region has 18 residues. The V gene's germline CDR1 is SGHNT and CDR2 YYREEE (reference sequence). Losses at the gene ends were 4 bases for V and 7 bases for J; bases not matched to a gene: 18. This chain's CDR3 is CASSHGGRLGQGFEKLFF. The CDR3 DNA is TGTGCCAGCAGCCACGGAGGTCGGCTCGGACAGGGATTTGAAAAACTGTTTTTT.

This clone has more than one count but fewer than ten. V usage is TRBV6-5 and J usage is TRBJ2-3, with 8 nucleotides matching TRBD2. The CDR3 is 16 residues long. CDR1 and CDR2 from the germline V gene are MNHEY and SVGAGI. J was trimmed by 4 bases and V by 2 bases; bases with no gene match: 8. This CDR3 is CASSYRGGVHADTQYF. The CDR3 DNA is TGTGCCAGCAGTTACCGGGGGGGGGTTCACGCAGATACGCAGTATTTT.

This chain links TRBV27 with TRBJ2-3; the D gene is possibly TRBD2 (5 bases). Trimming stripped 6 bases from V and 0 bases from J, with 7 bases between. This CDR3 is 13 amino acids long. The germline gives CDR1 MNHEY, CDR2 SMNVEV (reference sequence). The chain's CDR3 is CASSDYSTDTQYF. The DNA for the CDR3 is TGTGCCAGCAGCGACTATAGCACAGATACGCAGTATTTT.

The chain uses TRBV7-2 and TRBJ2-3, with D perhaps TRBD2 (7 bases). The CDR3 consists of 16 residues. The germline CDR1 and CDR2 sequences are SGHTA and FQGNSA. Trimming cost V 4 bases and J 1 base, with 15 bases left between them. The CDR3 coding sequence is TGTGCCAGCAGCTCGAGACGGGGGGCTGGCACAGATACGCAGTATTTT. Its translation: CASSSRRGAGTDTQYF.

In this sample, this clone turned up a few times. V usage is TRBV5-6 and J usage is TRBJ2-5, with 15 bases that match TRBD2. The CDR3 sequence is 14 residues long. Losses at the gene ends were 2 bases for V and 9 bases for J; bases not matched to a gene: 2. Germline V CDR1 and CDR2: SGHDT, YYEEEE. The DNA of the CDR3 is TGTGCCAGCAGCTTCGGACTAGCGGGGGGGGCCCAGTACTTC. This gives the protein CASSFGLAGGAQYF.

This chain joins TRBV7-9 and TRBJ2-3; 8 nucleotides align to TRBD1. V lost 2 bases to trimming and J lost 0 bases; unmatched junction nucleotides: 4. Germline CDR1 and CDR2: SEHNR and FQNEAQ (reference sequence). The CDR3 is 16 amino acids. CDR3 protein: CASSLQGAQSTDTQYF. CDR3 nucleotide sequence: TGTGCCAGCAGCTTACAGGGGGCGCAGAGCACAGATACGCAGTATTTT.

In this sample, this clone turned up many times. The rearrangement uses TRBV23-1 and TRBJ2-7, with no clear D. TRBV23-1 is known as an ORF, though its function is uncertain. Deletions cut 4 bases from V and 5 bases from J, with 3 bases between. The CDR3 runs to 10 residues. Here the CDR3 DNA reads TGCGCCAGCAGTCCAAACGAGCAGTACTTC. Translating it yields CASSPNEQYF.

This chain uses TRBV7-2 with TRBJ2-5, with 10 bases fitting TRBD2. The J call may be incorrect, as the DNA end agrees better with TRBJ2-7. Germline values: CDR1 SGHTA, CDR2 FQGNSA. The CDR3 extends over 15 amino acids. The CDR3 nucleotides read TGTGCCAGCAGCTTAGTCAGCGGGGGGGCCAACGAGCAGTACTTC. Its protein product is CASSLVSGGANEQYF.

The V call is TRBV11-2, the J call TRBJ2-5; weak D call: TRBD1 (5 bases). V lost 4 bases, J lost 4 bases, and 16 bases lay in between. CDR3 length equals 15 residues. Per germline, CDR1 SGHAT and CDR2 FQNNGV. CDR3 in amino acids: CASSSLPDRGETQYF. The DNA for the CDR3 is TGTGCCAGCAGCTCACTACCGGATAGGGGAGAGACCCAGTACTTC. Using reference TRBV11-2 and TRBJ2-5 for the parts outside the CDR3, the full variable domain is EAGVAQSPRYKIIEKRQSVAFWCNPISGHATLYWYQQILGQGPKLLIQFQNNGVVDDSQLPKDRFSAERLKGVDSTLKIQPAKLEDSAVYLCASSSLPDRGETQYFGPGTRLLVL.